The 32 T cell receptor beta chains below were found in one sample sequenced in a study of cytomegalovirus exposure and HLA in healthy donors. The PCR was carried out with 60 Vbeta primers and 13 Jbeta primers. Measured with immunoSEQ multiplex PCR; TCRdb has only the in-frame clones, and not every one. This repertoire shows about 45,000 clones, 51% found once; its top ten account for roughly 6%. The sample comprised PBMCs. The source is a man between 60 and 75 years old in good health and CMV-seronegative.

The CDR3 sequence: CASNEGGTGNTIYF. The CDR3 DNA reads as TGTGCCAGCAACGAAGGGGGTACTGGAAACACCATATATTTT. The chain uses TRBV6-1 and TRBJ1-3; perhaps TRBD1 as D (6 bases). V was pared by 7 bases and J by 2 bases, with 12 bases between. Germline-derived CDR1 and CDR2 are MNHNS and SASEGT. The CDR3 extends over 14 amino acids.

The gene calls are TRBV4-3 and TRBJ2-1, with 11 bases fitting TRBD2. There are 16 residues in the CDR3. V was clipped by 5 bases and J by 4 bases; unmatched bases: 7. Looked up from germline, CDR1 is LGHNA and CDR2 is YSLEER. For the CDR3, the DNA is TGCGCCAGCAGCTACAACCTAGCGGGAGGTTACAATGAGCAGTTCTTC. It codes for CASSYNLAGGYNEQFF.

This chain uses TRBV30 with TRBJ2-7, with D possibly matching TRBD2 (6 bases). The CDR3 length is 14 residues. Germline CDR1 reads GTSNPN; CDR2 reads SVGIG (reference sequence). Trimming took 1 base from V and 3 from J, leaving 13 bases between them. The CDR3 DNA reads as TGTGCCTGGAGTGGTACTAGCTTCTACTACGAGCAGTACTTC. Translation gives CAWSGTSFYYEQYF.

This chain links TRBV2 with TRBJ1-5, with D uncertain. This CDR3 has 14 amino acids. Germline-derived CDR1 and CDR2 are SNHLY and FYNNEI. The ends were cut back, 3 bases at V and 3 bases at J, with 9 bases in the middle. CDR3 nucleotides: TGTGCCAGCAGTGAGGCTAGCGACAATCAGCCCCAGCATTTT. Its protein product is CASSEASDNQPQHF.

This clone has a single count. The chain links TRBV7-2 to TRBJ2-5, with TRBD2 matching 14 bases. TRBJ2-7 explains the end of the DNA better; the J call may be wrong. Germline lookup yields CDR1 SGHTA and CDR2 FQGNSA. The CDR3 consists of 18 residues. The CDR3 loop reads CASSLGLAGDLRVHEQYF. The CDR3 DNA is TGTGCCAGCAGCTTGGGACTAGCGGGAGATCTTCGGGTCCACGAGCAGTACTTC.

The V gene is TRBV7-2, the J gene TRBJ1-2, with 7 bases aligning to TRBD1. The CDR3 has 12 amino acids. J lost 8 bases, V lost 2 bases, and 2 bases had no gene match. CDR1 SGHTA and CDR2 FQGNSA come from the germline V gene. The CDR3 region has the DNA TGTGCCAGCAGCTTAACAGGGGAGGGCTACACCTTC. Residues: CASSLTGEGYTF.

The chain combines TRBV28 with TRBJ2-7, with a tentative D call TRBD1 (6 bases). Germline CDR1 reads MDHEN; CDR2 reads SYDVKM. The CDR3 runs 12 residues. V was pared by 4 bases and J by 3 bases, with 7 bases between. The CDR3, as DNA: TGTGCCAGCAGTTCGGACAGCTACGAGCAGTACTTC. Residues: CASSSDSYEQYF.

V and J are TRBV6-1 and TRBJ1-2; the D gene is possibly TRBD1 (5 bases). The CDR3 has 13 residues. V was shortened by 6 bases and J by 5 bases, with 13 bases between the two germline ends. Germline V lookup: CDR1 MNHNS, CDR2 SASEGT. The DNA for the CDR3 is TGTGCCAGCAGGGCGACAGCTTCTTATGGCTACACCTTC. Its protein is CASRATASYGYTF.

The chain couples TRBV7-8 to TRBJ1-5, with no clear D. The CDR3 has 16 amino acids. Germline V gives CDR1 SGHVS, CDR2 FQNEAQ. The V and J ends lost 0 bases and 2 bases respectively, with 11 bases between them. The CDR3 nucleotides are TGTGCCAGCAGCTTAGCAAGGCGGCTAGGCAATCAGCCCCAGCATTTT. Translation: CASSLARRLGNQPQHF.

The V and J genes are TRBV29-1 and TRBJ1-2; 8 nucleotides match TRBD1. With 5 bases clipped from V and 6 bases from J, the junction kept 2 bases outside the gene matches. CDR1 SQVTM and CDR2 ANQGSEA come from the germline V gene. The CDR3 is 11 amino acids. The CDR3 coding sequence is TGCAGCGTTCTGACAGGGGATGGCTACACCTTC. Encoded protein: CSVLTGDGYTF.

Only a few counts were recorded for this clone. V is TRBV6-1 and J is TRBJ2-7; 8 nucleotides align to TRBD2. The CDR3 extends over 17 amino acids. Germline V lookup: CDR1 MNHNS, CDR2 SASEGT. V shed 1 base, J shed 4 bases, and the junction held 12 bases outside the gene matches. CDR3 DNA: TGTGCCAGCAGTGAAGTGGGGCCAGCGGGAGTAGTGTACGAGCAGTACTTC. Translated, it gives CASSEVGPAGVVYEQYF.

This sequence joins TRBV5-1 and TRBJ1-2; D is possibly TRBD1 (5 bases). The ends were cut back, 0 bases at V and 7 bases at J, with 16 bases in the middle. Germline V gives CDR1 SGHRS, CDR2 YFSETQ. This CDR3 is 15 amino acids long. The DNA of the CDR3 is TGCGCCAGCAGCTTGGCCACGGGGGGAGTATCTGGCTACACCTTC. Protein sequence: CASSLATGGVSGYTF.

The chain uses TRBV5-1 and TRBJ1-5; 7 positions agree with TRBD1. This CDR3 comprises 14 residues. The germline V gene encodes CDR1 SGHRS and CDR2 YFSETQ. With 4 bases clipped from V and 4 bases from J, the junction kept 5 bases outside the gene matches. The CDR3 DNA reads TGCGCCAGCAGCATGACAGGGTTAAATCAGCCCCAGCATTTT. Amino acids: CASSMTGLNQPQHF.

This clone was detected only a few times. The gene calls are TRBV6-1 and TRBJ1-5, with 10 bases identical to TRBD1. The CDR3 extends over 15 amino acids. J was trimmed by 4 bases and V by 3 bases; bases with no gene match: 3. Germline loops: CDR1 MNHNS, CDR2 SASEGT. Here the CDR3 reads CASSDRDRGNQPQHF. The CDR3 DNA reads as TGTGCCAGCAGTGACCGGGACAGGGGTAATCAGCCCCAGCATTTT.

This rearrangement joins TRBV29-1 to TRBJ2-1; 13 nucleotides match TRBD2. Looked up from germline, CDR1 is SQVTM and CDR2 is ANQGSEA. V was clipped by 6 bases and J by 9 bases; unmatched bases: 5. The CDR3 runs 13 residues. The DNA for the CDR3 is TGCAGCGTCGGACTAGCGGGAGCCATTGAGCAGTTCTTC. It is translated as CSVGLAGAIEQFF.

This clone was found a few times. The chain links TRBV11-3 to TRBJ2-1; 11 positions match TRBD2. The CDR3 loop spans 15 amino acids. V lost 1 base, J lost 8 bases, and 4 bases stayed unmatched. CDR1 and CDR2 from the germline V gene are SGHNT and YENEEA. CDR3 coding DNA: TGTGCCAGCAGCTTAGCACTAGCGGGAGTGCATGAGCAGTTCTTC. This codes for CASSLALAGVHEQFF.

V usage is TRBV4-2 and J usage is TRBJ1-5, with 7 nucleotides matching TRBD1. Germline lookup yields CDR1 LGHNA and CDR2 YNFKEQ. CDR3 length equals 16 residues. Trimming took 0 bases from V and 5 from J; bases not matched to a gene: 7. CDR3 sequence reads: CASSQDRAGGDQPQHF. CDR3 bases: TGTGCCAGCAGCCAAGATAGGGCAGGGGGAGATCAGCCCCAGCATTTT.

The chain employs TRBV7-8 and TRBJ2-1; perhaps TRBD2 as D (5 bases). Between the trimmed V and J ends, which lost 1 base and 8 bases, there was a span of 27 bases. The germline V gene has CDR1 SGHVS and CDR2 FQNEAQ. The CDR3 spans 19 residues. The CDR3 here is CASSLVVGSGILPSDEQFF. The CDR3 DNA reads TGTGCCAGCAGCTTAGTGGTGGGCTCCGGGATCTTGCCTTCCGATGAGCAGTTCTTC.

V and J are TRBV11-2 and TRBJ2-5; 8 nucleotides align to TRBD2. Germline lookup yields CDR1 SGHAT and CDR2 FQNNGV. This CDR3 contains 14 residues. V dropped 2 bases and J dropped 5; count of bases not matched to a gene: 4. CDR3 nucleotide sequence: TGTGCCAGCAGCTTAATAGCGGGATGGGAGACCCAGTACTTC. Protein product: CASSLIAGWETQYF. The whole variable domain, remainder taken from reference TRBV11-2 and TRBJ2-5, is EAGVAQSPRYKIIEKRQSVAFWCNPISGHATLYWYQQILGQGPKLLIQFQNNGVVDDSQLPKDRFSAERLKGVDSTLKIQPAKLEDSAVYLCASSLIAGWETQYFGPGTRLLVL.

The V call is TRBV7-8, the J call TRBJ2-5; weak D call: TRBD1 (6 bases). Germline V gene lookup returns CDR1 SGHVS and CDR2 FQNEAQ. There are 14 residues in the CDR3. Between the trimmed V and J ends, which lost 3 bases and 1 base, there was a span of 9 bases. CDR3 sequence reads: CASSFRTAQETQYF. Written as DNA, the CDR3 is TGTGCCAGCAGCTTTCGGACAGCCCAAGAGACCCAGTACTTC.

V and J are TRBV6-1 and TRBJ1-1; TRBD1 matches at 8 bases. The CDR3 has 13 amino acids. CDR1 is MNHNS, CDR2 SASEGT, per germline. With V trimmed by 6 bases and J by 8 bases, 8 bases remained unmatched. The CDR3 protein is CASREYRDREAFF. The CDR3 DNA is TGTGCCAGCAGGGAATACCGGGACAGGGAAGCTTTCTTT.

The V call is TRBV28, the J call TRBJ2-3; tentative D call: TRBD1 (5 bases). CDR3 length equals 15 residues. The germline gives CDR1 MDHEN, CDR2 SYDVKM. V shed 5 bases and J shed 2 bases, with 14 bases lying between them. Here the CDR3 DNA reads TGTGCCAGCAGTAGGGGAACAGGCAACACAGATACGCAGTATTTT. Translation gives CASSRGTGNTDTQYF.

This clone was counted between two and nine times. The chain uses TRBV27 and TRBJ1-1, with no clear D. From germline, CDR1 is MNHEY and CDR2 SMNVEV (reference sequence). The CDR3 runs to 12 residues. Trimming removed 8 bases at V and 0 bases at J, with 7 bases between. The DNA for the CDR3 is TGTGCCAGCTCCAAATTGAACACTGAAGCTTTCTTT. Translating gives CASSKLNTEAFF.

The chain links TRBV15 to TRBJ2-1, with 9 bases identical to TRBD2. Trimming at V came to 0 bases and at J to 5 bases, leaving 5 bases not matched to a gene. From germline, CDR1 is LNHNV and CDR2 YYDKDF (reference sequence). This CDR3 has 16 amino acids. This CDR3 reads CATSREASGTNNEQFF. For the CDR3, the DNA is TGTGCCACCAGCAGAGAGGCTAGCGGGACAAACAATGAGCAGTTCTTC.

The chain employs TRBV6-6 and TRBJ1-2, with D possibly being TRBD1 (5 bases). With 5 bases removed from V and 7 bases from J, the gap between germline ends came to 17 bases. The CDR3 is made up of 14 amino acids. Germline V CDR1 and CDR2: MNHNY, SVGAGI (reference sequence). This CDR3 reads CASSRGGTSGGYTF. CDR3 sequence (DNA): TGTGCCAGCAGTCGGGGTGGGACTTCAGGTGGCTACACCTTC.

The CDR3 DNA reads TGTGCCTGGAGTGTAGAACGCGGTGAGCAGTTCTTC. Its translation: CAWSVERGEQFF. V gene TRBV30 combines with J gene TRBJ2-1; D gene unclear. The CDR3 loop spans 12 amino acids. V was shortened by 0 bases and J by 9 bases, with 9 bases between the two germline ends. Germline-derived CDR1 and CDR2 are GTSNPN and SVGIG (reference sequence).

The chain uses TRBV30 and TRBJ2-4; 11 positions match TRBD2. CDR1 is GTSNPN, CDR2 SVGIG, per germline (reference sequence). The CDR3 is 14 amino acids. V lost 0 bases, J lost 8 bases, and 3 bases stayed unmatched. CDR3 residues: CAWSVLAGDDIQYF. The CDR3 region has the DNA TGTGCCTGGAGTGTACTAGCGGGAGATGACATTCAGTACTTC.

The V gene is TRBV5-1, the J gene TRBJ2-5, with 7 bases identical to TRBD2. The V segment lost 4 bases and the J segment 4 bases; nucleotides outside the gene matches: 10. This CDR3 has 15 residues. The germline CDR1 and CDR2 sequences are SGHRS and YFSETQ. Here the CDR3 DNA reads TGCGCCAGCAGCGACGGGGCGGGAGATGTAGAGACCCAGTACTTC. Amino acids: CASSDGAGDVETQYF.

The chain's CDR3 is CASSESAGTSGYNEQFF. Written as DNA, the CDR3 is TGCGCCAGCAGTGAGTCGGCGGGGACTAGCGGCTACAATGAGCAGTTCTTC. J is TRBJ2-1 and V is TRBV10-1; 11 bases agree with TRBD2. Germline V CDR1 and CDR2: WNHNN, SYGVQD (reference sequence). J lost 3 bases, V lost 0 bases, and 4 bases had no gene match. The CDR3 is 17 amino acids.

This chain uses TRBV7-9 with TRBJ1-2; D is uncertain. From germline, CDR1 is SEHNR and CDR2 FQNEAQ (reference sequence). V lost 5 bases to trimming and J lost 8 bases, with 15 bases between them. The CDR3 length is 13 residues. This chain's CDR3 is CASSPQILIGYTF. In nucleotides, the CDR3 is TGTGCCAGCAGCCCCCAAATACTGATCGGCTACACCTTC.

The J gene is TRBJ2-1, the V gene TRBV10-3, with TRBD2 matching over 10 bases. CDR1 is ENHRY and CDR2 is SYGVKD in the germline V gene. The CDR3 spans 13 residues. The J segment lost 5 bases and the V segment lost 10 bases, leaving 5 bases of the junction unmatched. CDR3 sequence reads: CATSGTSDNEQFF. The DNA for the CDR3 is TGTGCCACCTCCGGGACTAGCGACAATGAGCAGTTCTTC.

This sequence joins TRBV28 and TRBJ1-1, with D perhaps TRBD1 (6 bases). The CDR3 consists of 13 residues. Per germline, CDR1 MDHEN and CDR2 SYDVKM. Trimming stripped 5 bases from V and 7 bases from J, with 14 bases between. The CDR3 loop reads CASSPPDRFEAFF. CDR3 bases: TGTGCCAGCAGTCCGCCGGACAGATTTGAAGCTTTCTTT.